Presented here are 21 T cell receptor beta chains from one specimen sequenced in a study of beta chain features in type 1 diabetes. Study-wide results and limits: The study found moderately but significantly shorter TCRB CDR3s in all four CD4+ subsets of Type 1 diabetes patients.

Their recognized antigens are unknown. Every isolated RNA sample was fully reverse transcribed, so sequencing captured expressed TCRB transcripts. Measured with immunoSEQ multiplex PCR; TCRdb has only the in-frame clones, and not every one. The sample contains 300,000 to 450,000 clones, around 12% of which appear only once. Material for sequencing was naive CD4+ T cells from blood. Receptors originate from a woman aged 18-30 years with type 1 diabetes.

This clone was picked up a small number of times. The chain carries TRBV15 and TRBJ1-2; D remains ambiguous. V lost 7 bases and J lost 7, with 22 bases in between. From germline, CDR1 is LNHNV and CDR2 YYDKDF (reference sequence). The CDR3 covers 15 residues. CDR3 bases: TGTGCCACCACCGCGAGGAGCCGTGAATCTGGTGGCTACACCTTC. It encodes CATTARSRESGGYTF.

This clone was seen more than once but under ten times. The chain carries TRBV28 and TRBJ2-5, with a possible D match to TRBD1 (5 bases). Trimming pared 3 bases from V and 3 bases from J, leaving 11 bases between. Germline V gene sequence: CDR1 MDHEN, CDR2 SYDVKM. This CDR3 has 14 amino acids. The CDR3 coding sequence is TGTGCCAGCAGTTTGGGGCAGATTAAAGAGACCCAGTACTTC. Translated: CASSLGQIKETQYF.

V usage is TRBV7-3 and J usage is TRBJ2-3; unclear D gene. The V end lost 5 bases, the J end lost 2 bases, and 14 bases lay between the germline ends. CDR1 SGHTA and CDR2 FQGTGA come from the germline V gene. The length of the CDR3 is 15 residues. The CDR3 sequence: CASSRTRVYTDTQYF. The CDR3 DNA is TGTGCCAGCAGCCGAACTCGAGTGTACACAGATACGCAGTATTTT.

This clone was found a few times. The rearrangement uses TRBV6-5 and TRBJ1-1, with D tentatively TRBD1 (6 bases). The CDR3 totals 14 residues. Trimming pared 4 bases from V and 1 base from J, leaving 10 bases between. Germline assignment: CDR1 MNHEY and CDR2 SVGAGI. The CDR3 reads CASSFGQKNTEAFF. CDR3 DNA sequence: TGTGCCAGCAGTTTTGGACAGAAGAACACTGAAGCTTTCTTT.

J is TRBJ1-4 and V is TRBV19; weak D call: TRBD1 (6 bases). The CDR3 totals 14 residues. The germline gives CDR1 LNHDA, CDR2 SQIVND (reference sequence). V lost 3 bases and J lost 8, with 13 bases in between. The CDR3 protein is CASSIRGKKEKLFF. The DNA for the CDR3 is TGTGCCAGTAGTATCAGGGGAAAAAAGGAAAAACTGTTTTTT.

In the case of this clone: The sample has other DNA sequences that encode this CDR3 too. CDR3 DNA: TGTGCCAGCAGCGTAGTAGGGGGCTCCTACAATGAGCAGTTCTTC. Amino acids: CASSVVGGSYNEQFF. The V and J genes are TRBV9 and TRBJ2-1; D is possibly TRBD1 (6 bases). The CDR3 has 15 residues. With 0 bases removed from V and 0 bases from J, the gap between germline ends came to 7 bases. Germline CDR1 and CDR2: SGDLS and YYNGEE.

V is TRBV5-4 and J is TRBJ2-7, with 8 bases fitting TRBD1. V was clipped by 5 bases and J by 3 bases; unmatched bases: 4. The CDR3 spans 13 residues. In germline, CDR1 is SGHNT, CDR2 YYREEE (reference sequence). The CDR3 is CASRLDRGYEQYF. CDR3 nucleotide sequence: TGTGCCAGCAGACTTGACAGGGGCTACGAGCAGTACTTC.

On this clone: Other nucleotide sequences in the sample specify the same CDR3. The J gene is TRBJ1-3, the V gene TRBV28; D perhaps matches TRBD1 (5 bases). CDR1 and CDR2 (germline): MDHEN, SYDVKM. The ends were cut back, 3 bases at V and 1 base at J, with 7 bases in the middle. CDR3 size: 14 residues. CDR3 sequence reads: CASSFAGSGNTIYF. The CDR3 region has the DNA TGTGCCAGCAGTTTTGCAGGGTCTGGAAACACCATATATTTT. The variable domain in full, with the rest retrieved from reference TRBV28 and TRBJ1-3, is DVKVTQSSRYLVKRTGEKVFLECVQDMDHENMFWYRQDPGLGLRLIYFSYDVKMKEKGDIPEGYSVSREKKERFSLILESASTNQTSMYLCASSFAGSGNTIYFGEGSWLTVV.

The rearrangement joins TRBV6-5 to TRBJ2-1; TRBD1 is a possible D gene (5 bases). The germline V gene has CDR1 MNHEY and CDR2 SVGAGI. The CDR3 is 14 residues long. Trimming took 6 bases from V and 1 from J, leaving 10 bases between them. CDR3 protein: CASRAGWSYNEQFF. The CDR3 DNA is TGTGCCAGCAGGGCAGGGTGGTCCTACAATGAGCAGTTCTTC.

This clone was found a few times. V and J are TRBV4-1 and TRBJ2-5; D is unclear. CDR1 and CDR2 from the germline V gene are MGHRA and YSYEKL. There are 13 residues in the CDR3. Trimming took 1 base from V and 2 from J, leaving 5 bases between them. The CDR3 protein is CASSQVRQETQYF. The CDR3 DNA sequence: TGCGCCAGCAGCCAAGTCAGACAAGAGACCCAGTACTTC.

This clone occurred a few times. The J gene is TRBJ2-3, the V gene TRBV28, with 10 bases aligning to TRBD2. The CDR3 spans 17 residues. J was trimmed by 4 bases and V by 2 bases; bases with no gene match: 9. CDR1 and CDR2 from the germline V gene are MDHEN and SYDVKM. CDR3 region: CASSLTSGTSGADTQYF. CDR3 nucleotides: TGTGCCAGCAGTTTAACTAGCGGGACCTCCGGGGCAGATACGCAGTATTTT.

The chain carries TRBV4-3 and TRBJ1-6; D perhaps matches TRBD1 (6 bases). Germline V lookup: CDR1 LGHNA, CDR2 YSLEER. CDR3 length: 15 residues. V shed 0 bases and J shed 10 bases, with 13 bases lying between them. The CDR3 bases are TGCGCCAGCAGCCAAGAAACGGCAGGGGAGTCACCCCTCCACTTT. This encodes CASSQETAGESPLHF.

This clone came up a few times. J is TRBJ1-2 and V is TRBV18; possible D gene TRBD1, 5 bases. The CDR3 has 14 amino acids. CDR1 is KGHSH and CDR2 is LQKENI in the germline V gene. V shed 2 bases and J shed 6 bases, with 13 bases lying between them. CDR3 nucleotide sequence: TGTGCCAGCTCACCAAGGGAGGGGACCGATGGCTACACCTTC. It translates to CASSPREGTDGYTF.

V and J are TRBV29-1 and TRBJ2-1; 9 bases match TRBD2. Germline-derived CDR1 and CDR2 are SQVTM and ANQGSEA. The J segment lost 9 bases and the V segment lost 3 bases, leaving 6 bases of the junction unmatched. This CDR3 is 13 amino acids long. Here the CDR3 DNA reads TGCAGCGTTGAGGTAGCGGGAGTGGGTGAGCAGTTCTTC. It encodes CSVEVAGVGEQFF.

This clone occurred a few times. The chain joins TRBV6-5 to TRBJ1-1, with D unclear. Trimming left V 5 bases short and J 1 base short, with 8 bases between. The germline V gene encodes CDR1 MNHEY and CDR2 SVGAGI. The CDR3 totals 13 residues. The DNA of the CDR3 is TGTGCCAGCAGTGCGACACCGAACACTGAAGCTTTCTTT. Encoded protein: CASSATPNTEAFF.

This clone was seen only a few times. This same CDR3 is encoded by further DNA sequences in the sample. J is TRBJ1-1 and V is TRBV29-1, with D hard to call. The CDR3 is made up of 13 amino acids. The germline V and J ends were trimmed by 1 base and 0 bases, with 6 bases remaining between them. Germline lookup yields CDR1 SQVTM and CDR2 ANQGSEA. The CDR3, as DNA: TGCAGCGTTGAAGGGCGGGTGAACACTGAAGCTTTCTTT. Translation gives CSVEGRVNTEAFF.

CDR3 nucleotides: TGTGCCAGCAGCGGACAGTACAATGAGCAGTTCTTC. Translating it yields CASSGQYNEQFF. V usage is TRBV9 and J usage is TRBJ2-1, with TRBD1 as a possible D gene (5 bases). V was cut by 3 bases and J by 4 bases, with 5 bases left in between. The CDR3 sequence is 12 residues long. CDR1 and CDR2 from the germline V gene are SGDLS and YYNGEE. The complete variable domain, with remaining parts taken from reference TRBV9 and TRBJ2-1, reads DSGVTQTPKHLITATGQRVTLRCSPRSGDLSVYWYQQSLDQGLQFLIQYYNGEERAKGNILERFSAQQFPDLHSELNLSSLELGDSALYFCASSGQYNEQFFGPGTRLTVL.

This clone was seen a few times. The CDR3 is CASSPGTGGTDTQYF. CDR3 bases: TGTGCCAGCAGCCCTGGGACAGGGGGCACAGATACGCAGTATTTT. The V call is TRBV7-9, the J call TRBJ2-3; 10 nucleotides line up with TRBD1. This CDR3 contains 15 residues. V lost 5 bases and J lost 1; bases outside the gene matches: 3. The germline CDR1 and CDR2 sequences are SEHNR and FQNEAQ (reference sequence).

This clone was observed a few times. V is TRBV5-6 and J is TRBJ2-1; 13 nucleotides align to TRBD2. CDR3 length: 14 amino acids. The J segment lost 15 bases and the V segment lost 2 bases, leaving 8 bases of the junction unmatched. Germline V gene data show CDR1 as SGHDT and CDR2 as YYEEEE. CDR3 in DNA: TGTGCCAGCAGCTTCCCGACTAGCGGGGGGTCGCTGTTCTTC. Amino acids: CASSFPTSGGSLFF.

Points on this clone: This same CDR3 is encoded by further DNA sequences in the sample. The CDR3 spells CASSSGQGSTDTQYF. The CDR3 nucleotides are TGCGCCAGCAGCTCCGGACAGGGGAGCACAGATACGCAGTATTTT. The chain employs TRBV5-1 and TRBJ2-3; 9 nucleotides line up with TRBD1. The junction had 2 bases not matched to a gene; V was cut back by 3 bases and J by 0 bases. The length of the CDR3 is 15 residues. Per germline, CDR1 SGHRS and CDR2 YFSETQ.

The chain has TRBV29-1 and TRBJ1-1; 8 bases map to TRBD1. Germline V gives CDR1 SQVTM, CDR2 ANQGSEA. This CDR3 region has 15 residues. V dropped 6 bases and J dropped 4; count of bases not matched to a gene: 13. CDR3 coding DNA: TGCAGCGTGGGACCGCAGGGGGCGATTCTCACTGAAGCTTTCTTT. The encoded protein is CSVGPQGAILTEAFF.